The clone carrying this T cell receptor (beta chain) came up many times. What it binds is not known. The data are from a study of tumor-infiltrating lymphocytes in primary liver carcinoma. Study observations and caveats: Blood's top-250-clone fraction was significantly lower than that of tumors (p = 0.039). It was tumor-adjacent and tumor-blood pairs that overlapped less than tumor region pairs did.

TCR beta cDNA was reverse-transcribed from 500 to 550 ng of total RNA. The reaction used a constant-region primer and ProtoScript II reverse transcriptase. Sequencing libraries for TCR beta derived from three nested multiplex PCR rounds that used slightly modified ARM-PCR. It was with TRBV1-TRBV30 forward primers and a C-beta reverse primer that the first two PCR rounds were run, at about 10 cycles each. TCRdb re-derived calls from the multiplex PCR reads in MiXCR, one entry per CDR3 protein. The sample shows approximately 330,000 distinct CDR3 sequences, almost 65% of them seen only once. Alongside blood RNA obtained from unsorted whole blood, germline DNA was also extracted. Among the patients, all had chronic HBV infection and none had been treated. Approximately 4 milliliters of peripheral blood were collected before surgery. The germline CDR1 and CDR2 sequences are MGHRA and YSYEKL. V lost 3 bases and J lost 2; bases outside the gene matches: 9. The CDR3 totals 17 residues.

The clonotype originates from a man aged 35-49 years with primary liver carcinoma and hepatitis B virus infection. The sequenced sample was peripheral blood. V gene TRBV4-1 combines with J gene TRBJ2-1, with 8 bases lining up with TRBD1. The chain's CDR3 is CASSHFPLGQAYNEQFF. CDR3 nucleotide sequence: TGCGCCAGCAGCCATTTTCCCCTGGGACAGGCCTACAATGAGCAGTTCTTC.